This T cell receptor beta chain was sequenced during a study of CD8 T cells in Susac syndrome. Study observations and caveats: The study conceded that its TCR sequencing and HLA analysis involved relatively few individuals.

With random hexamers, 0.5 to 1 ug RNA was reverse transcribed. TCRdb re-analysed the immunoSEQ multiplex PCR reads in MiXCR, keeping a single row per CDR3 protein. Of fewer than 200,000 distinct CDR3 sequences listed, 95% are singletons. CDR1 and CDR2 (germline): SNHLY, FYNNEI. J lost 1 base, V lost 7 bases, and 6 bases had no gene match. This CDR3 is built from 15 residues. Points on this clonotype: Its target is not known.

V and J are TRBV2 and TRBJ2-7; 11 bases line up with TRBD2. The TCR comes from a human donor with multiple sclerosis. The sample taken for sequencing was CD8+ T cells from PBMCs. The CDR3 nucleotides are TGTGCCAGCAACGTAGCGGGAGGGATATCCTACGAGCAGTACTTC. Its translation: CASNVAGGISYEQYF. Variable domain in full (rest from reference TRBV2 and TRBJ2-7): EPEVTQTPSHQVTQMGQEVILRCVPISNHLYFYWYRQILGQKVEFLVSFYNNEISEKSEIFDDQFSVERPDGSNFTLKIRSTKLEDSAMYFCASNVAGGISYEQYFGPGTRLTVT.